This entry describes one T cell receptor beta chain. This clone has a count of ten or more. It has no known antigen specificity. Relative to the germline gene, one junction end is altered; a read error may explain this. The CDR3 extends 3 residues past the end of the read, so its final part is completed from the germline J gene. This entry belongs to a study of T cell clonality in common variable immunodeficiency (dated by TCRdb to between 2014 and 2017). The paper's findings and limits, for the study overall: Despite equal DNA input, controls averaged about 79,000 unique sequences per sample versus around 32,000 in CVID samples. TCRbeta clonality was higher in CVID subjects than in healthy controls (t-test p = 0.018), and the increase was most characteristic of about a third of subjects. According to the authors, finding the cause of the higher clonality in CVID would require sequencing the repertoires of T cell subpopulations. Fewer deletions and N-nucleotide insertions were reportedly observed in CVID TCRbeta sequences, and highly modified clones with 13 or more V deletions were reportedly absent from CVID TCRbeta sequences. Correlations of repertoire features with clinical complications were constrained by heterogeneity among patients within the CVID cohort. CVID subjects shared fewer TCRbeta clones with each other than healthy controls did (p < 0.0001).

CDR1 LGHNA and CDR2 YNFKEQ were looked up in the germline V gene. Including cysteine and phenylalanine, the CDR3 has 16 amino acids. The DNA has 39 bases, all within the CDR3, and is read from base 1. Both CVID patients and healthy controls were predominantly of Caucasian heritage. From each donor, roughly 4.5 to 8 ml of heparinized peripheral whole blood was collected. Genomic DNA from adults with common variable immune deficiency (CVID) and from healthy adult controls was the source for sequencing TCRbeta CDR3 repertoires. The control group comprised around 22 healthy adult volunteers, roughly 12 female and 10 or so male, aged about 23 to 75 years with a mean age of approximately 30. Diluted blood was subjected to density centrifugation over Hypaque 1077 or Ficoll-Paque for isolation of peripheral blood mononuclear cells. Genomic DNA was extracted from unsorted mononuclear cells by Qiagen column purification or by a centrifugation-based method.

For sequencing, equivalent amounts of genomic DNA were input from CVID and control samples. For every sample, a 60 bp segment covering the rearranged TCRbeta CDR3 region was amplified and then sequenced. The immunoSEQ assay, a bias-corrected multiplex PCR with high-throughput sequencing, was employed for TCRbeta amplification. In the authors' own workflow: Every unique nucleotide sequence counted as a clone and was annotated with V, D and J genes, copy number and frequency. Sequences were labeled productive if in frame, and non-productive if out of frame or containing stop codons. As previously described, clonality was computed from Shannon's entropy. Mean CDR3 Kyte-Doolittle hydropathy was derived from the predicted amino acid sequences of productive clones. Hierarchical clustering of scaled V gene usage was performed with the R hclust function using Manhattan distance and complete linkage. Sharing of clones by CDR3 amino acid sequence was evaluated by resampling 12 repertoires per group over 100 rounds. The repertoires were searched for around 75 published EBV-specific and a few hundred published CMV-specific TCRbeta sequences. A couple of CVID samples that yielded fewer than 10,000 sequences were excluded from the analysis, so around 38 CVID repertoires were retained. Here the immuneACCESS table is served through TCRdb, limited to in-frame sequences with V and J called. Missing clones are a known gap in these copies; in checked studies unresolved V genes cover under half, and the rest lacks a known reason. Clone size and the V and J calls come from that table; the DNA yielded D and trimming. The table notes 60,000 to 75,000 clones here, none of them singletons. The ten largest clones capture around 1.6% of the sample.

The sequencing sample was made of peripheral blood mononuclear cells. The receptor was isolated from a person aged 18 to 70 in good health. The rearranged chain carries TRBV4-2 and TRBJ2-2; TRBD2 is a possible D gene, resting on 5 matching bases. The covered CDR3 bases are TGCGCCAGCAGCCAAGAGGTAGCGACCAACACCGGGGAG. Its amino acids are CASSQEVATNTGE. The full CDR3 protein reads CASSQEVATNTGELFF.